Below are 30 T cell receptor beta chains sequenced from a single sample in a study of tumor and adjacent non-tumor tissue in lung cancer. RNA was extracted from bulk tissue without any cell sorting. Distant lung tissue was collected more than 3 cm away from the tumor edge. Three rounds of nested PCR, following a modified ARM-PCR protocol, produced the TCRbeta library. TCRdb re-derived calls from the multiplex PCR reads in MiXCR, one entry per CDR3 protein. The repertoire holds about 80,000 distinct CDR3 sequences, with 80% to 90% as singletons. The source material was distant non-tumor lung tissue. The origin of the receptors is a man aged 55-75 years with non-small cell lung cancer.

This clonotype ranks as medium-sized. CDR3: CASSYSGRVGTQYF. Here the CDR3 DNA reads TGTGCCAGCAGTTACTCGGGAAGGGTAGGGACCCAGTACTTC. The chain is built from TRBV6-5 and TRBJ2-5; D is ambiguous. The germline gives CDR1 MNHEY, CDR2 SVGAGI. V shed 0 bases and J shed 7 bases, with 12 bases lying between them. This CDR3 contains 14 residues.

Remarks on this clonotype: A read error may produce the germline difference seen at one junction end. V gene TRBV11-2 combines with J gene TRBJ2-5; D unclear. The length of the CDR3 is 13 residues. Germline V gives CDR1 SGHAT, CDR2 FQNNGV. In nucleotides, the CDR3 is TGTGCCAGCGGCTCTACAAGGGAAGAGTCCCAGTATTTC. This gives the protein CASGSTREESQYF.

The rearrangement joins TRBV11-2 to TRBJ2-5; the D gene is possibly TRBD2 (7 bases). Germline V CDR1 and CDR2: SGHAT, FQNNGV. The V gene lost 6 bases and the J gene lost 7 bases, with 24 bases spanning the gap. CDR3 length equals 16 residues. The CDR3 sequence is CASRSTMGGPNGTQYF. In DNA, the CDR3 is TGTGCCAGCAGATCCACAATGGGGGGGCCAAATGGGACCCAGTACTTC.

This clonotype has just one count. In this CDR3 the conserved last residue, phenylalanine or tryptophan, is missing, so a read error is likely. The J gene is TRBJ1-2, the V gene TRBV7-9; tentative D call: TRBD1 (6 bases). The germline gives CDR1 SEHNR, CDR2 FQNEAQ (reference sequence). This CDR3 spans 16 amino acids. V lost 5 bases and J lost 5, with 21 bases in between. CDR3 sequence: CASSETAGGTRYGYTL. The CDR3 DNA reads TGTGCCAGCAGCGAAACGGCGGGGGGGACACGGTATGGCTACACCTTA.

Details on this clonotype: Given the absence of the conserved phenylalanine or tryptophan at the CDR3 end, a read error is likely. The limits of the CDR3 on the DNA are not certain, so only TCRdb's listed CDR3 is given. The chain carries TRBV4-2 and TRBJ2-3. The CDR3 length equals 16 residues, ends included. Germline assignment: CDR1 LGHNA and CDR2 YNFKEQ. CDR3 sequence: CASSQDMAGGTDTQFL.

As regards this clonotype: The CDR3 ends on some other residue instead of the conserved phenylalanine or tryptophan, so this is likely a read error. V usage is TRBV20-1 and J usage is TRBJ2-7, with D possibly TRBD1 on 6 matching bases. In germline, CDR1 is DFQATT, CDR2 SNEGSKA (reference sequence). The CDR3 consists of 14 residues. Trimming removed 0 bases from V and 5 bases from J, with 14 bases in between. DNA of the CDR3: TGCAGTGCTAGAGAATCAGGGGATACCAACGAGCAGTACTAC. It specifies CSARESGDTNEQYY.

The chain is built from TRBV11-2 and TRBJ2-5; D is tentatively TRBD1 or TRBD2 (5 bases each). The CDR3 is made up of 13 amino acids. Germline CDR1 SGHAT, CDR2 FQNNGV. CDR3 in amino acids: CVCTSRGEETQYF. The DNA for the CDR3 is TGTGTCTGCACCTCTAGAGGGGAAGAGACCCAGTACTTC. Full variable domain (rest looked up from reference TRBV11-2 and TRBJ2-5): EAGVAQSPRYKIIEKRQSVAFWCNPISGHATLYWYQQILGQGPKLLIQFQNNGVVDDSQLPKDRFSAERLKGVDSTLKIQPAKLEDSAVYLCVCTSRGEETQYFGPGTRLLVL.

This clonotype has more than one count but fewer than ten. V gene TRBV19 combines with J gene TRBJ2-6, with a possible D match to TRBD2 (5 bases). The CDR3 consists of 17 residues. Germline loops: CDR1 LNHDA, CDR2 SQIVND (reference sequence). The germline V and J ends were trimmed by 5 bases and 1 base, with 15 bases remaining between them. The CDR3 DNA is TGTGCCAGTAGTCCAGGAAGGACGGGATCTGGGGCCAACGTCCTGACTTTC. This gives the protein CASSPGRTGSGANVLTF. Together with reference TRBV19 and TRBJ2-6, the CDR3 gives the full variable domain: DGGITQSPKYLFRKEGQNVTLSCEQNLNHDAMYWYRQDPGQGLRLIYYSQIVNDFQKGDIAEGYSVSREKKESFPLTVTSAQKNPTAFYLCASSPGRTGSGANVLTFGAGSRLTVL.

As for this clonotype: The junction departs from the called germline gene at one end, perhaps through a read error. The chain has TRBV6-1 and TRBJ1-1; tentative D call: TRBD1 (5 bases). CDR3 size: 14 residues. Germline V gene data show CDR1 as MNHNS and CDR2 as SASEGT. The chain's CDR3 is CDSSEDSGDTEAFF. In nucleotides, the CDR3 is TGTGACAGCAGTGAAGACAGTGGCGATACTGAAGCTTTCTTT.

Concerning this clonotype: One junction end does not reproduce the germline sequence, and a read error may be involved. V gene TRBV4-3 combines with J gene TRBJ2-6; D remains unclear. The CDR3 spans 16 residues. Looked up from germline, CDR1 is LGHNA and CDR2 is YSLEER. CDR3 DNA sequence: TGCCCCAGCAGCCAAGAGGCGGTGTCTGGGGTTAACGTCCTGACTTTC. Protein sequence: CPSSQEAVSGVNVLTF.

The genes are TRBV6-5 and TRBJ1-5, with D perhaps TRBD1 (6 bases). The CDR3 is made up of 15 amino acids. Germline CDR1 MNHEY, CDR2 SVGAGI. Trimming shortened V by 0 bases and J by 5 bases, and 11 bases separated the two germline ends. The CDR3 region is CASSYSTGTDQPQHF. The CDR3 bases are TGTGCCAGCAGTTACTCCACAGGGACGGATCAGCCCCAGCATTTT.

V and J are TRBV4-1 and TRBJ2-3, with 9 bases lining up with TRBD2. Germline CDR1 and CDR2: MGHRA and YSYEKL. This CDR3 has 16 residues. V trimming: 2 bases; J trimming: 7 bases; junction bases outside the gene matches: 10. CDR3 DNA: TGCGCCAGCAGCCAATGGACTAGCGACTCAACAAATACGCAGTATTTT. This gives the protein CASSQWTSDSTNTQYF.

By sample fraction, this clonotype is large. The chain uses TRBV11-3 and TRBJ2-1; 16 nucleotides line up with TRBD2. With V trimmed by 1 base and J by 11 bases, 5 bases remained unmatched. Germline lookup yields CDR1 SGHNT and CDR2 YENEEA. The CDR3 is made up of 16 amino acids. The chain's CDR3 is CASSLVGTSGREKQFF. Written as DNA, the CDR3 is TGTGCCAGCAGCTTAGTTGGGACTAGCGGGAGGGAGAAGCAGTTCTTC.

The chain combines TRBV11-2 with TRBJ1-4; TRBD1 matches 9 bases. The trim removed 7 bases at V and 7 bases at J, leaving 7 bases unmatched. The germline V gene encodes CDR1 SGHAT and CDR2 FQNNGV. The length of the CDR3 is 14 residues. CDR3 sequence (DNA): TGTGCCAGCACCATGGACAGGGGATTTGAAAAACTGTTTTTT. Translation gives CASTMDRGFEKLFF.

Regarding this clonotype: One end of the junction is discordant with germline, which a read error may explain. This rearrangement joins TRBV11-1 to TRBJ2-1, with a possible D match to TRBD2 (6 bases). Germline V gives CDR1 SGHAT, CDR2 FQDESV (reference sequence). CDR3 length: 14 residues. The CDR3 DNA follows: TGTGTCAGCGGCGTTTACGGGACTCGGGGTGAGCAGTTCTTC. Protein product: CVSGVYGTRGEQFF.

Concerning this clonotype itself: One end of the junction is discordant with germline, which a read error may explain. V and J are TRBV12-3 or TRBV12-4 and TRBJ2-7, with D maybe TRBD2 (6 bases). This CDR3 contains 14 residues. The CDR3 reads CASGAAGIRTEPYF. The DNA of the CDR3 is TGTGCCAGCGGCGCCGCGGGAATCAGAACCGAGCCGTACTTC.

A word on this clonotype: One end of the junction does not line up with germline, which may come from a read error. This chain uses TRBV13 with TRBJ2-1; D is unresolved. Germline V gives CDR1 PRHDT, CDR2 FYEKMQ (reference sequence). The CDR3 covers 15 residues. The CDR3 DNA is TGTGACAGCAGCCGATCGTGGAGTTCCTACAATGAGCAGTTCTTC. Residues: CDSSRSWSSYNEQFF.

Remarks on this clonotype: One end of the junction varies from germline; a read error may be responsible. The chain uses TRBV6-5 and TRBJ1-4; D not resolved. The CDR3 runs to 16 residues. The germline CDR1 and CDR2 sequences are MNHEY and SVGAGI. The CDR3 DNA reads TGTACCAGCAGTTACTCGTTAGAGGCAACTAATGAAAAACTGTTTTTT. This sequence encodes CTSSYSLEATNEKLFF.

About this clonotype: The germline gene is not matched at one end of the junction; a read error may be the cause. CDR3 sequence: CASSYYPGGRVTKYF. The DNA for the CDR3 is TGTGCCAGCAGTTACTACCCCGGGGGGCGGGTTACGAAGTATTTC. The chain has TRBV6-5 and TRBJ2-3; TRBD2 is a possible D gene (7 bases). This CDR3 comprises 15 residues. The germline CDR1 and CDR2 sequences are MNHEY and SVGAGI.

As to this clonotype: The junction departs from germline at one end; a sequencing error may be responsible. The chain uses TRBV11-2 and TRBJ2-3, with D hard to call. CDR1 SGHAT and CDR2 FQNNGV come from the germline V gene. The CDR3 covers 11 residues. CDR3 in amino acids: CTSSLTCTQYF. CDR3 bases: TGTACCAGCAGCTTAACGTGTACGCAGTATTTT.

Remarks on this clonotype: It is likely a read error, because the conserved phenylalanine at the end of the CDR3 is missing. The chain carries TRBV11-2 and TRBJ2-5; tentative D call: TRBD2 (7 bases). This CDR3 has 16 amino acids. Germline V gene sequence: CDR1 SGHAT, CDR2 FQNNGV. The CDR3 DNA sequence: TGTGCCAGCAGCACCACAATGGGGGGGCCAAAGGAGAACCAGTACGTC. The encoded protein is CASSTTMGGPKENQYV.

There are many counts of this clonotype. V gene TRBV28 combines with J gene TRBJ1-1; a possible D gene is TRBD1 (5 bases). With 3 bases removed from V and 7 bases from J, the gap between germline ends came to 12 bases. The germline CDR1 and CDR2 sequences are MDHEN and SYDVKM. The CDR3 length is 13 residues. CDR3 nucleotides: TGTGCCAGCAGTTTCCCCAACGGGGGTGAAGCTTTCTTT. Translating gives CASSFPNGGEAFF.

This clonotype is medium-sized by share. CDR3 sequence reads: CASSRQQGATYEQYF. Here the CDR3 DNA reads TGTGCCAGCAGCCGTCAACAGGGGGCGACCTACGAGCAGTACTTC. The chain uses TRBV5-4 and TRBJ2-7; 9 positions match TRBD1. Losses at the gene ends were 4 bases for V and 2 bases for J; bases not matched to a gene: 7. The CDR3 runs 15 residues. CDR1 and CDR2 from the germline V gene are SGHNT and YYREEE (reference sequence).

About this clonotype: One junction end does not reproduce the germline sequence, and a read error may be involved. The chain employs TRBV20-1 and TRBJ2-1, with D perhaps matching TRBD2 (5 bases). The germline gives CDR1 DFQATT, CDR2 SNEGSKA (reference sequence). This CDR3 comprises 15 residues. Written as DNA, the CDR3 is TGCATTGCCAAGTCGGAAGGAGGCATTCGGGGTGAGCAGCTCTTC. Amino acid sequence: CIAKSEGGIRGEQLF.

In the case of this clonotype: At one of its ends the junction is not consistent with the germline gene, which may arise from a read error. This sequence joins TRBV11-3 and TRBJ2-2; a weak D match, TRBD2 (5 bases). This CDR3 spans 18 amino acids. CDR1 SGHNT and CDR2 YENEEA come from the germline V gene. Written as DNA, the CDR3 is TGTGCCGGCAGCTCACGGGAAGCGGAAGGATACAGAGCCAGGGAGCTGTTTTTT. This codes for CAGSSREAEGYRARELFF.

J is TRBJ1-1 and V is TRBV20-1; D gene unclear. The CDR3 consists of 13 residues. Germline CDR1 and CDR2: DFQATT and SNEGSKA (reference sequence). The V end lost 7 bases, the J end lost 1 base, and 13 bases lay between the germline ends. The CDR3 sequence is CSVSPVWNTEAFF. CDR3 nucleotides: TGCAGTGTCTCACCGGTTTGGAACACTGAAGCTTTCTTT.

The count of this clonotype is one. The rearrangement uses TRBV11-1 and TRBJ2-1; 10 nucleotides align to TRBD2. J gave up 8 bases and V 2 bases, and 12 bases lay outside the gene matches. Germline V gene sequence: CDR1 SGHAT, CDR2 FQDESV (reference sequence). CDR3 size: 17 residues. The CDR3 is CASSLSLLAGDNDEQFF. DNA for the CDR3: TGTGCCAGCAGCTTATCTCTGCTAGCGGGAGACAACGATGAGCAGTTCTTC.

The V gene is TRBV5-1, the J gene TRBJ2-5, with D maybe TRBD1 (6 bases). Deletions cut 3 bases from V and 5 bases from J, with 14 bases between. CDR3 length: 14 amino acids. Germline V gene sequence: CDR1 SGHRS, CDR2 YFSETQ. The CDR3 here is CASSWTEGRETQYF. Here the CDR3 DNA reads TGCGCCAGCAGCTGGACAGAGGGAAGGGAGACCCAGTACTTC.

This clonotype has ten or more counts. The chain links TRBV6-1 to TRBJ2-2; possibly TRBD2 for D (6 bases). Trimming removed 7 bases from V and 5 bases from J, with 11 bases in between. The CDR3 is made up of 13 amino acids. Per the germline V gene, CDR1 is MNHNS and CDR2 is SASEGT. The CDR3 loop reads CASMTGETGELFF. The CDR3 DNA reads TGTGCCAGCATGACGGGGGAGACCGGGGAGCTGTTTTTT.

This clonotype has a single count. A single base separates this from a much larger clone, so it may be a read error. This rearrangement joins TRBV12-3 or TRBV12-4 to TRBJ1-2; 7 nucleotides align to TRBD1. CDR3 size: 13 residues. J lost 4 bases, V lost 6 bases, and 5 bases had no gene match. CDR3 region: CASSTGDSYGYTF. DNA for the CDR3: TGTGCCAGCAGCACAGGGGACTCCTATGGCTACACCTTC.